The 6 T cell receptor beta chains below come from one sample, sequenced in a study of cytomegalovirus exposure and HLA in healthy donors. The table came from immunoSEQ multiplex PCR; TCRdb's copy has only in-frame clones and leaves some out. The sample lists 100,000 to 150,000 clones; around nine tenths were seen once. Sequencing was done on a sample of PBMCs. Source of these receptors: a man aged 30 to 39 in good health and CMV-seronegative.

V gene TRBV11-3 combines with J gene TRBJ2-1; TRBD2 matches at 9 bases. This CDR3 has 16 amino acids. Per the germline V gene, CDR1 is SGHNT and CDR2 is YENEEA. Trimming at V came to 3 bases and at J to 6 bases, leaving 9 bases not matched to a gene. The CDR3 reads CASSFGGGGVSNEQFF. CDR3 sequence (DNA): TGTGCCAGCAGCTTCGGCGGCGGGGGGGTAAGCAATGAGCAGTTCTTC.

This chain joins TRBV30 and TRBJ2-5; D might be TRBD2 (7 bases). From germline, CDR1 is GTSNPN and CDR2 SVGIG (reference sequence). V lost 4 bases, J lost 1 base, and 19 bases lay in between. The CDR3 spans 16 residues. The CDR3 protein is CAWTEGGRIGQETQYF. The CDR3 nucleotides are TGTGCCTGGACTGAGGGGGGGAGGATCGGCCAAGAGACCCAGTACTTC.

This chain joins TRBV6-5 and TRBJ1-4, with D perhaps matching TRBD1 (5 bases). Germline V lookup: CDR1 MNHEY, CDR2 SVGAGI. The CDR3 loop spans 14 amino acids. V dropped 2 bases and J dropped 5 bases, with 9 bases sitting between them. The CDR3 DNA reads TGTGCCAGCAGTTACGACGGACACAATGAAAAACTGTTTTTT. It translates to CASSYDGHNEKLFF.

The chain recombines TRBV6-5 with TRBJ1-4; D is uncertain. Trimming shortened V by 0 bases and J by 5 bases, and 10 bases separated the two germline ends. Germline-derived CDR1 and CDR2 are MNHEY and SVGAGI. CDR3 size: 15 residues. CDR3 DNA sequence: TGTGCCAGCAGTTACTCGGTTGGGCCGAATGAAAAACTGTTTTTT. Its translation: CASSYSVGPNEKLFF.

The chain has TRBV12-5 and TRBJ2-1, with no clear D. Germline CDR1 is LGHNT and CDR2 is FRNRAP. V was cut by 4 bases and J by 8 bases, with 24 bases left in between. This CDR3 has 17 amino acids. The DNA of the CDR3 is TGTGCTAGTGGTTCCCGTTTTCTAGAGGAGAACGGCGATGAGCAGTTCTTC. This sequence encodes CASGSRFLEENGDEQFF.

The rearrangement uses TRBV9 and TRBJ2-2; D ambiguous. Germline loops: CDR1 SGDLS, CDR2 YYNGEE. Between the trimmed V and J ends, which lost 4 bases and 3 bases, there was a span of 7 bases. CDR3 size: 13 residues. The DNA for the CDR3 is TGTGCCAGCAGCCCCCTAGACACCGGGGAGCTGTTTTTT. Translation: CASSPLDTGELFF. The whole variable domain, remainder taken from reference TRBV9 and TRBJ2-2, is DSGVTQTPKHLITATGQRVTLRCSPRSGDLSVYWYQQSLDQGLQFLIQYYNGEERAKGNILERFSAQQFPDLHSELNLSSLELGDSALYFCASSPLDTGELFFGEGSRLTVL.